This T cell receptor beta chain emerged from a study of control samples from healthy donors and cancer patients. Data came from immunoSEQ multiplex PCR; TCRdb stores just in-frame clones and leaves some out. The profile covers roughly 26,000 clones, with approximately 78% appearing a single time and 20% to 25% taken by the ten largest. The CDR3 has 15 residues. Trimming cost V 4 bases and J 2 bases, with 15 bases left between them. The germline gives CDR1 SGHDT, CDR2 YYEEEE. This clonotype was obtained from a man in his sixties with colorectal cancer. Sequencing used PBMCs. This chain connects TRBV5-6 to TRBJ2-5, with a possible D match to TRBD1 (5 bases). CDR3 sequence: CASSLAQERQETQYF. As DNA, the CDR3 is TGTGCCAGCAGCCTGGCACAGGAGCGACAAGAGACCCAGTACTTC.